A single TCR beta chain is shown here with its context. There is no known antigen for this receptor. It has no much larger one-base neighbor in the sample; base qualities were not kept. This sample is drawn from a study of T cell responses to AZD1222 COVID-19 vaccine (dated by TCRdb to about 2021). A note on the overall study: TCR sequencing was performed for over 230 trial participants, of whom about 200 were given two doses of AZD1222 and approximately 25 were given two doses of MenACWY control vaccine. Trial participants were enrolled into age subgroups of 18-55, 56-69 and 70-plus years, which contained around 140, 26 and 57 TCR-sequenced participants, respectively. Study-level results and caveats: The vaccine-associated CD4 TCRs covered the entire spike protein, and the dominant responses fell in regions 160-218 and 743-854. The 56-69-year group was small, and its depth increase did not reach significance, likely because of low power. Reportedly, almost half of the unique spike-specific TCRs recognized epitopes lying outside the regions that are mutated in the B.1.351 and B.1.1.7 variants. A significant rise in spike-specific TCR breadth and depth was observed after two AZD1222 doses relative to day 0 and relative to MenACWY recipients. Conclusions about previously exposed vaccinees are limited, since just 5 to 7 AZD1222 recipients were seropositive for SARS-CoV-2 at baseline. Because no day 14 peak-response samples were available, the repertoires could be characterized only after the peak T cell response. Participants were mostly white British, with more females than males. The authors suggested clonal diversity may have been underestimated.

The CDR3 regions of human TCRbeta chains were analyzed by immunosequencing. From the authors' description of their analysis: Repertoire TCRs were matched against a reference library of SARS-CoV-2-specific TCRs generated with the MIRA antigen-specificity platform. Breadth was defined as the fraction of unique TCRs that were SARS-CoV-2-associated. Depth was defined as the fraction of total T cells that were SARS-CoV-2-associated. Each spike-specific TCR was assigned to its reactive spike region and to a CD4 or CD8 class using the MIRA data. Log10-transformed breadth and depth values were compared by one-way ANOVA with Sidak's multiple comparisons tests. TCRdb provides this immuneACCESS table in a form limited to in-frame rearrangements. Some clones are lacking; in checked studies, under half of them reflect an unresolved V gene, and why the rest are absent is not known. That table is the source of V, J and clone size, and D and trimming were worked out from the DNA. The table for this sample lists roughly 150,000 clones; 90% to 95% of them were counted only once. 1.5% of the sample lies in the top ten.

Trimming leaves V shorter by 2 bases and J shorter by 3 bases, with the junction holding 16 bases beyond the gene matches. From its cysteine to its phenylalanine, the CDR3 spans 19 amino acids. Kept here is only the CDR3 DNA, which spans 57 bases and is read in frame from base 1. The germline V gene provides CDR1 KGHSH and CDR2 LQKENI. The sample's time point label, in plain terms: about 28 days (+/-7) after the second vaccine dose. AZD1222 recipients given second doses at about 4 weeks or at about 12 weeks were pooled, since spike-specific TCR depth and breadth were not found to differ between the two schedules. Samples from vaccinated people were obtained from the UK trials COV001 and COV002, which included a single-blind randomized controlled phase 2/3 trial of AZD1222 (ChAdOx1 nCoV-19) in healthy adults. For TCRbeta chain sequencing, PBMC samples were collected from trial participants at day 0 and at day 28 after the second dose.

The TCR was taken from an adult who received the AZD1222 COVID-19 vaccine. The V and J segments used are TRBV18 and TRBJ2-7, with 10 bases in between that match TRBD2. The sequences come from peripheral blood, collected 28 days after the second AZD1222 dose. The CDR3 amino acid sequence is: CASSPRAPPGTSEDYEQYF. The nucleotide sequence is TGTGCCAGCTCACCAAGGGCGCCACCCGGGACTAGCGAGGACTACGAGCAGTACTTC.